The 29 T cell receptor beta chains in this list originate from one sample, sequenced in a study of siplizumab effects on memory and regulatory T cells. TCRdb keeps only in-frame clones here, not all; method: immunoSEQ multiplex PCR. In the table there are some 97,000 clones, approximately 92% of which are singletons. Input material: CD4+ T cells sorted from blood. These receptors were taken from a human donor in good health.

V and J are TRBV25-1 and TRBJ2-3; TRBD1 or TRBD2 may be the D gene (6 bases each). The germline V gene encodes CDR1 MGHDK and CDR2 SYGVNS. The CDR3 sequence is 15 residues long. With 1 base removed from V and 5 bases from J, the gap between germline ends came to 13 bases. CDR3 amino acids: CASSELRGEVDTQYF. In DNA form, the CDR3 reads TGTGCCAGCAGTGAATTGAGGGGGGAGGTAGATACGCAGTATTTT.

The chain recombines TRBV11-3 with TRBJ1-1; D unclear. The CDR3 consists of 13 residues. The V gene's germline CDR1 is SGHNT and CDR2 YENEEA. Trimming cost V 1 base and J 5 bases, with 8 bases left between them. CDR3 in amino acids: CASSLVYGTEAFF. The CDR3 coding sequence is TGTGCCAGCAGCTTAGTCTATGGTACTGAAGCTTTCTTT.

The sample holds one count of this clone. The CDR3 loop is CASSPLSNEQFF. The CDR3 region has the DNA TGTGCCAGCAGCCCCTTATCCAATGAGCAGTTCTTC. The rearrangement uses TRBV7-2 and TRBJ2-1; D unclear. With 5 bases removed from V and 6 bases from J, the gap between germline ends came to 8 bases. Looked up from germline, CDR1 is SGHTA and CDR2 is FQGNSA. The CDR3 contains 12 residues.

This chain uses TRBV19 with TRBJ1-5, with a possible D match to TRBD1 (5 bases). The CDR3 covers 15 residues. Germline-derived CDR1 and CDR2 are LNHDA and SQIVND (reference sequence). Trimming removed 3 bases from V and 1 base from J, with 10 bases in between. CDR3 in DNA: TGTGCCAGTAGTATCGGGGGGGGGAGCAATCAGCCCCAGCATTTT. Amino acid sequence: CASSIGGGSNQPQHF.

The rearrangement links TRBV10-3 to TRBJ1-5; D is unclear. The V end lost 4 bases, the J end lost 0 bases, and 10 bases lay between the germline ends. The CDR3 is made up of 15 amino acids. Germline CDR1 is ENHRY and CDR2 is SYGVKD. The CDR3 reads CAISGFGDSNQPQHF. DNA of the CDR3: TGTGCCATCAGTGGGTTCGGAGATAGCAATCAGCCCCAGCATTTT.

The chain has TRBV27 and TRBJ1-6; D may be TRBD1 (5 bases). The V gene's germline CDR1 is MNHEY and CDR2 SMNVEV (reference sequence). The ends were cut back, 3 bases at V and 0 bases at J, with 12 bases in the middle. The CDR3 sequence is 17 residues long. CDR3 residues: CASSFRGVSSYNSPLHF. The CDR3 DNA reads as TGTGCCAGCAGTTTTCGAGGGGTGAGCTCCTATAATTCACCCCTCCACTTT.

The chain is built from TRBV6-1 and TRBJ1-6; no firm D call. The length of the CDR3 is 16 residues. Trimming left V 0 bases short and J 12 bases short, with 18 bases between. Germline assignment: CDR1 MNHNS and CDR2 SASEGT. CDR3 sequence: CASSEAFSTSRLPLHF. As DNA, the CDR3 is TGTGCCAGCAGTGAAGCCTTCTCGACATCTAGATTACCCCTCCACTTT.

The chain recombines TRBV19 with TRBJ2-5; the match to TRBD1 covers 12 bases. Losses at the gene ends were 5 bases for V and 5 bases for J; bases not matched to a gene: 6. Germline assignment: CDR1 LNHDA and CDR2 SQIVND (reference sequence). The CDR3 covers 15 residues. This CDR3 reads CASSHGTGGSETQYF. CDR3 nucleotide sequence: TGTGCCAGTAGTCACGGGACAGGGGGCTCGGAGACCCAGTACTTC. Supplemented by reference TRBV19 and TRBJ2-5, the full variable domain reads DGGITQSPKYLFRKEGQNVTLSCEQNLNHDAMYWYRQDPGQGLRLIYYSQIVNDFQKGDIAEGYSVSREKKESFPLTVTSAQKNPTAFYLCASSHGTGGSETQYFGPGTRLLVL.

The chain combines TRBV4-2 with TRBJ1-2; D remains unclear. This CDR3 contains 15 residues. Germline assignment: CDR1 LGHNA and CDR2 YNFKEQ. Trimming stripped 0 bases from V and 8 bases from J, with 16 bases between. Here the CDR3 reads CASSQEGTPERGYTF. The DNA of the CDR3 is TGTGCCAGCAGCCAAGAGGGAACCCCCGAAAGAGGCTACACCTTC.

This chain uses TRBV6-1 with TRBJ2-2; 9 nucleotides agree with TRBD1. The V gene's germline CDR1 is MNHNS and CDR2 SASEGT. Trimming at V came to 7 bases and at J to 4 bases, leaving 7 bases not matched to a gene. The CDR3 sequence is 15 residues long. DNA for the CDR3: TGTGCCAGCACCAGGACAGGGGCAGTCACCGGGGAGCTGTTTTTT. Its protein product is CASTRTGAVTGELFF.

The V and J genes are TRBV5-1 and TRBJ2-4; 8 nucleotides align to TRBD1. The CDR3 spans 16 residues. CDR1 and CDR2 (germline): SGHRS, YFSETQ. Trimming at V came to 0 bases and at J to 7 bases, leaving 9 bases not matched to a gene. DNA of the CDR3: TGCGCCAGCAGCTTGGCCGCTGGACAGGGAGACAACATTCAGTACTTC. This encodes CASSLAAGQGDNIQYF.

This sequence joins TRBV6-5 and TRBJ2-1; D is unresolved. This CDR3 is built from 11 residues. V lost 3 bases, J lost 7 bases, and 4 bases lay in between. Germline V lookup: CDR1 MNHEY, CDR2 SVGAGI. CDR3 nucleotides: TGTGCCAGCAGTTATTTAAATGAGCAGTTCTTC. Amino acids: CASSYLNEQFF.

The rearrangement links TRBV18 to TRBJ1-6; no definite D call. V dropped 3 bases and J dropped 7 bases, with 4 bases sitting between them. The germline gives CDR1 KGHSH, CDR2 LQKENI. CDR3 length: 12 residues. The CDR3 region is CASSPSNSPLHF. DNA of the CDR3: TGTGCCAGCTCACCCTCGAATTCACCCCTCCACTTT.

The genes are TRBV6-4 and TRBJ1-3; TRBD1 is a possible D gene (6 bases). CDR3 size: 15 residues. Germline V gives CDR1 MRHNA, CDR2 SNTAGT. Trimming removed 7 bases at V and 0 bases at J, with 13 bases between. The CDR3 is CASKDSYGSGNTIYF. The CDR3 DNA follows: TGTGCCAGCAAGGACAGTTACGGCTCTGGAAACACCATATATTTT.

The chain employs TRBV7-2 and TRBJ2-2, with no clear D. Germline V gives CDR1 SGHTA, CDR2 FQGNSA. V lost 2 bases to trimming and J lost 0 bases, with 1 base between them. This CDR3 has 13 residues. As DNA, the CDR3 is TGTGCCAGCAGCTTACCGAACACCGGGGAGCTGTTTTTT. Protein product: CASSLPNTGELFF.

This chain uses TRBV5-6 with TRBJ1-2, with a weak D call TRBD1 (6 bases). There are 14 residues in the CDR3. Germline assignment: CDR1 SGHDT and CDR2 YYEEEE. The V gene lost 4 bases and the J gene lost 7 bases, with 17 bases spanning the gap. CDR3 loop: CASSRNREESGYTF. DNA for the CDR3: TGTGCCAGCAGCAGAAACAGGGAAGAAAGTGGCTACACCTTC.

A word on this clone: The same CDR3 is also encoded by other DNA sequences in this sample. The chain has TRBV18 and TRBJ2-3; no definite D call. The germline gives CDR1 KGHSH, CDR2 LQKENI. CDR3 length: 13 amino acids. Between the trimmed V and J ends, which lost 0 bases and 2 bases, there was a span of 3 bases. CDR3 protein: CASSPPSTDTQYF. CDR3 sequence (DNA): TGTGCCAGCTCACCACCGTCCACAGATACGCAGTATTTT.

The chain has TRBV5-6 and TRBJ1-2; a possible D gene is TRBD1 (5 bases). The V gene's germline CDR1 is SGHDT and CDR2 YYEEEE. This CDR3 has 14 amino acids. V was cut by 1 base and J by 0 bases, with 7 bases left in between. The CDR3 DNA reads TGTGCCAGCAGCTTGAACAGGCCTAACTATGGCTACACCTTC. Translated: CASSLNRPNYGYTF.

The chain combines TRBV15 with TRBJ2-2, with D possibly TRBD1 on 6 matching bases. Germline assignment: CDR1 LNHNV and CDR2 YYDKDF (reference sequence). This CDR3 contains 14 residues. Trimming removed 3 bases at V and 3 bases at J, with 8 bases between. CDR3 nucleotide sequence: TGTGCCACCAGCAGTTACAGGGACACCGGGGAGCTGTTTTTT. Translated, it gives CATSSYRDTGELFF. The whole variable domain, filled in from reference TRBV15 and TRBJ2-2, reads DAMVIQNPRYQVTQFGKPVTLSCSQTLNHNVMYWYQQKSSQAPKLLFHYYDKDFNNEADTPDNFQSRRPNTSFCFLDIRSPGLGDTAMYLCATSSYRDTGELFFGEGSRLTVL.

The V gene is TRBV7-2, the J gene TRBJ2-3, with 13 nucleotides matching TRBD2. V lost 4 bases, J lost 6 bases, and 4 bases stayed unmatched. CDR1 and CDR2 (germline): SGHTA, FQGNSA. The CDR3 contains 15 residues. The CDR3 bases are TGTGCCAGCAGCTCGGGACTAGCGGGGACCGATACGCAGTATTTT. It is translated as CASSSGLAGTDTQYF.

Turning to this clone: The CDR3 does not end in the conserved phenylalanine or tryptophan, so this is likely a read error. The chain couples TRBV5-6 to TRBJ1-2; no clear D gene. CDR3 length: 14 residues. CDR1 and CDR2 (germline): SGHDT, YYEEEE. V lost 6 bases, J lost 5 bases, and 17 bases lay in between. DNA of the CDR3: TGTGCCAGCACCACTTTGGTGGTTCCGTATGGCTACACCCTC. This gives the protein CASTTLVVPYGYTL.

The rearrangement links TRBV7-9 to TRBJ1-1; no reliable D call. This CDR3 contains 16 residues. V was cut by 4 bases and J by 3 bases, with 18 bases left in between. The germline CDR1 and CDR2 sequences are SEHNR and FQNEAQ (reference sequence). CDR3 in amino acids: CASSSSVMAFDTEAFF. CDR3 in DNA: TGTGCCAGCAGCTCCAGCGTTATGGCGTTTGACACTGAAGCTTTCTTT.

The V call is TRBV2, the J call TRBJ2-5; the D gene could be TRBD1 or TRBD2 (6 bases each). CDR1 SNHLY and CDR2 FYNNEI come from the germline V gene. CDR3 size: 17 residues. Trimming took 4 bases from V and 2 from J, leaving 20 bases between them. The CDR3 DNA follows: TGTGCCAGCAGTGGCCCCCTCGGGGGCTTCGGACAAGAGACCCAGTACTTC. Protein product: CASSGPLGGFGQETQYF.

This chain links TRBV11-3 with TRBJ2-7, with TRBD2 matching 7 bases. J was trimmed by 5 bases and V by 1 base; bases with no gene match: 8. CDR3 length: 15 residues. Germline CDR1 reads SGHNT; CDR2 reads YENEEA. The CDR3 is CASSLAGRGDDEQYF. The CDR3 DNA reads TGTGCCAGCAGCTTAGCAGGGAGGGGCGATGACGAGCAGTACTTC.

The chain recombines TRBV7-6 with TRBJ2-3; 11 bases map to TRBD2. The V segment lost 5 bases and the J segment 4 bases; nucleotides outside the gene matches: 5. The CDR3 sequence is 15 residues long. CDR1 is SGHVS and CDR2 is FNYEAQ in the germline V gene. The CDR3 bases are TGTGCCAGCAGCGGTCTAGCGGGGGGCCCAGATACGCAGTATTTT. Its protein is CASSGLAGGPDTQYF. Supplemented by reference TRBV7-6 and TRBJ2-3, the full variable domain reads GAGVSQSPRYKVTKRGQDVALRCDPISGHVSLYWYRQALGQGPEFLTYFNYEAQQDKSGLPNDRFSAERPEGSISTLTIQRTEQRDSAMYRCASSGLAGGPDTQYFGPGTRLTVL.

The chain uses TRBV29-1 and TRBJ2-3; 10 nucleotides agree with TRBD1. The CDR3 has 14 amino acids. CDR1 is SQVTM, CDR2 ANQGSEA, per germline. Germline trimming cut 8 bases from V and 1 base from J; bases unmatched to any gene: 6. The CDR3 sequence is CSTSGTGGTDTQYF. In DNA form, the CDR3 reads TGCAGCACCTCCGGGACAGGGGGCACAGATACGCAGTATTTT.

This clone is a singleton in its sample. The V call is TRBV27, the J call TRBJ2-3; the match to TRBD2 covers 9 bases. This CDR3 is built from 17 residues. Germline V lookup: CDR1 MNHEY, CDR2 SMNVEV (reference sequence). V shed 5 bases, J shed 4 bases, and the junction held 13 bases outside the gene matches. The CDR3 DNA reads TGTGCCAGCAGTCTAGCCTTCCTGGCGGGGGGGGCAGATACGCAGTATTTT. Amino acids: CASSLAFLAGGADTQYF.

This sequence joins TRBV6-6 and TRBJ1-1; D is perhaps TRBD1 (5 bases). Germline V gene lookup returns CDR1 MNHNY and CDR2 SVGAGI (reference sequence). The CDR3 is made up of 13 amino acids. Trimming pared 6 bases from V and 1 base from J, leaving 9 bases between. The CDR3, as DNA: TGTGCCAGCAGAACGGGGACGAACACTGAAGCTTTCTTT. Amino acids: CASRTGTNTEAFF.

This chain connects TRBV6-1 to TRBJ2-2; perhaps TRBD2 as D (6 bases). The V end was cut by 7 bases, the J end by 4 bases, with 16 bases between. Germline-derived CDR1 and CDR2 are MNHNS and SASEGT. This CDR3 spans 15 amino acids. In nucleotides, the CDR3 is TGTGCCAGCAAATATGGAGGGCTAACCACCGGGGAGCTGTTTTTT. Translation gives CASKYGGLTTGELFF.